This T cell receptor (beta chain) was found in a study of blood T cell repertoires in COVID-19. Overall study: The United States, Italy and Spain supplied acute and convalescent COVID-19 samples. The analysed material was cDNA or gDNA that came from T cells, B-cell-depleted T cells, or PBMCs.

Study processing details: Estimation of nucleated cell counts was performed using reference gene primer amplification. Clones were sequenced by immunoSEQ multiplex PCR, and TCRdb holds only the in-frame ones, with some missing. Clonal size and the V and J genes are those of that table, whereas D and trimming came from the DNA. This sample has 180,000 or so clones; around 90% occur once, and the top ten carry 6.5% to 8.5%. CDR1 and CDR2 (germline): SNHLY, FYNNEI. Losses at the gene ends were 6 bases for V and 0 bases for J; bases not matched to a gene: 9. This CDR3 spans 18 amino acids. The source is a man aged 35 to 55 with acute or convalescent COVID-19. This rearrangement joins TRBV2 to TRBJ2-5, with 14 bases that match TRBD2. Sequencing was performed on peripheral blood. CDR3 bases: TGTGCCAGCAGCCCACTGGGGACTAGCGGGGGCTACCAAGAGACCCAGTACTTC. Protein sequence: CASSPLGTSGGYQETQYF.